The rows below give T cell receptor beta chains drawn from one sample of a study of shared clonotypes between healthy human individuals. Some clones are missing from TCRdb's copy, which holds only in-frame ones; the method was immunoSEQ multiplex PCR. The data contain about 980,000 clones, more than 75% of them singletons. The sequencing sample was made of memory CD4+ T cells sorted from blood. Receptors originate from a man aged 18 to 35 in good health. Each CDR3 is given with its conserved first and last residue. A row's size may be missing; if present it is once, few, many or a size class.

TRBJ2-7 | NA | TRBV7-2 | CASRPGQGSKKYF
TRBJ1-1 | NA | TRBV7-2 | CASSSRGTEAFF
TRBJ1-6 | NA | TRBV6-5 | CASRPFGQGNSPLHF
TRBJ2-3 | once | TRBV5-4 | CASSFGGANTDTQYF
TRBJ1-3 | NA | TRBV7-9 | CASSSPGTIYF
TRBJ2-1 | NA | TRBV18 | CASSPRGLVGDEQFF
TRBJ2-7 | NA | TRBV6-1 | CASQALAGVYEQYF
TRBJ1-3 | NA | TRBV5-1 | CASSLGPGESGNTIYF
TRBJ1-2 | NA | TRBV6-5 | CASSYGGTGYTF
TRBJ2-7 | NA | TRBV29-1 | CSVEGDTTYEQYF
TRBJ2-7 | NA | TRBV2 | CASRGTGVGEEQYF
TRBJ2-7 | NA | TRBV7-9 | CASSGRTGLNEQYF
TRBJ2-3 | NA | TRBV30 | CAWGKRGSTDTQYF
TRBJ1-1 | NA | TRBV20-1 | CSAPRTGEAFF
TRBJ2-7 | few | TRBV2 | CASRLKGEQYF
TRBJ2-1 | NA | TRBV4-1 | CASSQGVARSGIYNEQFF
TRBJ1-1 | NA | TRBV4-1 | CASSQEGRQEGTEAFF
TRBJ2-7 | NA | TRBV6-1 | CASRDRGRIGYEQYF
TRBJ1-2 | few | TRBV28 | CASSGHYGYTF
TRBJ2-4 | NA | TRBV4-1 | CASSQSGGGGGYAKNIQYF
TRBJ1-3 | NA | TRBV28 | CASRLQGTSPGNTIYF
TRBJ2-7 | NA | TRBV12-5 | CASGLVLGYEQYF
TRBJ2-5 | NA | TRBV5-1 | CASSAGHQETQYF